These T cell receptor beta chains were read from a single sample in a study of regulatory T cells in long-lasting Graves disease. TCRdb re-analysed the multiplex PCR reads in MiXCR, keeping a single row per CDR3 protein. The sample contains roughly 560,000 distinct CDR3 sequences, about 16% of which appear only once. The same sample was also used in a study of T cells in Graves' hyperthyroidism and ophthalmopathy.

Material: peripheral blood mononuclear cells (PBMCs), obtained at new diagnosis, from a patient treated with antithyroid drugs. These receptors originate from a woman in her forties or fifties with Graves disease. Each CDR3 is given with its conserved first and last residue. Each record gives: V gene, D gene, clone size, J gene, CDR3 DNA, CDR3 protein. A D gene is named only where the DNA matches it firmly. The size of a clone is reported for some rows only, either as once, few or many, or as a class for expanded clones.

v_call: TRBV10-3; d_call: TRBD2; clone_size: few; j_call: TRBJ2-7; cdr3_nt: TGTGCCACACGGGGCTCAGCGGGGGGTTCCTACGAGCAGTACTTC; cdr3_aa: CATRGSAGGSYEQYF
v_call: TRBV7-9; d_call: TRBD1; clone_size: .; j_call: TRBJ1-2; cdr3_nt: TGTGCCAGCAGCCCTCAGGCCCGGGACAGGGCCCCGGGCTACACCTTC; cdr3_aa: CASSPQARDRAPGYTF
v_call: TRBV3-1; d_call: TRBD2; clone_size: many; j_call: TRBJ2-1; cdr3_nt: TGTGCCAGCAGTGAAGTAGCGGGGGGTTACAATGAGCAGTTCTTC; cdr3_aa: CASSEVAGGYNEQFF
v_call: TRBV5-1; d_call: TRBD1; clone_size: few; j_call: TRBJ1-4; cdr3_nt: TGCGCCAGCTCGACAGGGACAACTAATGAAAAACTGTTTTTT; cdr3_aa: CASSTGTTNEKLFF
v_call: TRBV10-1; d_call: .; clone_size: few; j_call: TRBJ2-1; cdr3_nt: TGCGCCAGCAGGGATCCCGGACGGAATGAGCAGTTCTTC; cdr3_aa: CASRDPGRNEQFF
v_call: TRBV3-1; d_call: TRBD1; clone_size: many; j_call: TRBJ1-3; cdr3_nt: TGTGCCAGCAGCCCACGGGACAGGCGGGCTGGAAACACCATATATTTT; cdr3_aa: CASSPRDRRAGNTIYF
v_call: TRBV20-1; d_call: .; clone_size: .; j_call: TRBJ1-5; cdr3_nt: TGCAGTGCTACCGAAGGGATCCACAATCAGCCCCAGCATTTT; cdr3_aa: CSATEGIHNQPQHF
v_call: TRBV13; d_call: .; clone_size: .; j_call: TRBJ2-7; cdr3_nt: TGTGCCAGCAGCATAACTCCCGTGAGCTCCTACGAGCAGTACTTC; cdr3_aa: CASSITPVSSYEQYF
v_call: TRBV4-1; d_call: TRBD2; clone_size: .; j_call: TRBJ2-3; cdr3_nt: TGCGCCAGCGGCCCCGGCGAGGGACTACTCGGAGCAGATACGCAGTATTTT; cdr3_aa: CASGPGEGLLGADTQYF
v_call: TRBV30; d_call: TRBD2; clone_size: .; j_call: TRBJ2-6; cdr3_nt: TGTGCCTACGGGCTAGCGGGCGGCTCTGGGGCCAACGTCCTGACTTTC; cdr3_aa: CAYGLAGGSGANVLTF
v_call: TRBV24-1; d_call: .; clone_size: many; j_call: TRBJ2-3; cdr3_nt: TGTGCCACCAGTGCGCGGTTCACAGATACGCAGTATTTT; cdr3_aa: CATSARFTDTQYF
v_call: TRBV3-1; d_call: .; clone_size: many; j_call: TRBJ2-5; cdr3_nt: TGTGCCAGCAGCCAAGATCGGGTGGCGGGTCGGGAGACCCAGTACTTC; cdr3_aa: CASSQDRVAGRETQYF
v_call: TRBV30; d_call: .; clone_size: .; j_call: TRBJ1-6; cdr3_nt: TGTGCCTGGAGTGTACAGGGATTTTATAATTCACCCCTCCACTTT; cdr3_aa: CAWSVQGFYNSPLHF
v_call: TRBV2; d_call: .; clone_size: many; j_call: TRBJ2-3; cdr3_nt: TGTGCCAGCAGTGAACATCCAGGGGTGCCCACAGATACGCAGTATTTT; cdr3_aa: CASSEHPGVPTDTQYF
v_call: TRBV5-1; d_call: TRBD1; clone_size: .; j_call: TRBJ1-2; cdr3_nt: TGCGCCAGCAGCGAGGGACAGGGGGGCTATGGCTACACCTTC; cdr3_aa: CASSEGQGGYGYTF
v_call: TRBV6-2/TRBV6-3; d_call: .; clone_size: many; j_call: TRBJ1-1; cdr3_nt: TGTGCCAGCGGGGACTTGGGTTTTCCGGGATCCGGAGCTTTCTTT; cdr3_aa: CASGDLGFPGSGAFF
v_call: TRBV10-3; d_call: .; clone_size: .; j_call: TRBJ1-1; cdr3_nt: TGTGCCATCAGTGAGGGCAGGGACACTGAAGCTTTCTTT; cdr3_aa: CAISEGRDTEAFF
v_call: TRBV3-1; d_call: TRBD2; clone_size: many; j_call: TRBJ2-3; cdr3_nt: TGTGCCAGCAGCCAAACGGGGGGGAGCACAGATACGCAGTATTTT; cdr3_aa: CASSQTGGSTDTQYF
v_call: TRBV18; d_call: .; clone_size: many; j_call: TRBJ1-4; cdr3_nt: TGTGCCAGCTCACCACGGGAAGGAAAACTGTTTTTT; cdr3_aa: CASSPREGKLFF
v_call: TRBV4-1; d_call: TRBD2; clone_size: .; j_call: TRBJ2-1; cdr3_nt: TGCGCCAGCAGCCAGGAACTAGCGGGGGGTCTCTACAATGAGCAGTTCTTC; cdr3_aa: CASSQELAGGLYNEQFF
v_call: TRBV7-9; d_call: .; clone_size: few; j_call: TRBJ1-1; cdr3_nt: TGTGCCAGCAGGTCCGGGACGGGGGACACTGAAGCTTTCTTT; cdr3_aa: CASRSGTGDTEAFF
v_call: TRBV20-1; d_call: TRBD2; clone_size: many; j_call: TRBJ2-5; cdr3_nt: TGCAGTGCTCTCAGTGGGGAGGGAAGTCAAGAGACCCAGTACTTC; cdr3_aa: CSALSGEGSQETQYF
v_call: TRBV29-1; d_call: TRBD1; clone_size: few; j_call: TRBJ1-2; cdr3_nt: TGCAGCGTCCAGCCGGGACAGGGGGCTTATGGCTACACCTTC; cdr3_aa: CSVQPGQGAYGYTF
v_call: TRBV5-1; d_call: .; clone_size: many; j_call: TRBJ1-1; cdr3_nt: TGCGCCAGCAGCTTGGGGGCAGAGTTTTACACTGAAGCTTTCTTT; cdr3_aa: CASSLGAEFYTEAFF
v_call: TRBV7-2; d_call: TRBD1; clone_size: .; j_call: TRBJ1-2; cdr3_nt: TGTGCCAGCAGCCCTCGGACAGGTTACTATGGCCACACCTTC; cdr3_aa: CASSPRTGYYGHTF
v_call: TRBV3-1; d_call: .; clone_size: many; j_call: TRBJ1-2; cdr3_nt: TGTGCCAGCAGCCAAGATGTCCTATATGGCTACACCTTC; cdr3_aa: CASSQDVLYGYTF
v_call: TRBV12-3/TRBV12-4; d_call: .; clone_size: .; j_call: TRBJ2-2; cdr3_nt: TGTGCCAGCAGTTTTACCGGCACCGGGGAGCTGTTTTTT; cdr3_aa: CASSFTGTGELFF
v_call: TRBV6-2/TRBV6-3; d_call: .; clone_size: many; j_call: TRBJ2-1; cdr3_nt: TGTGCCAGCAGTTACCGCGGGGATGAGCAGTTCTTC; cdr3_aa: CASSYRGDEQFF
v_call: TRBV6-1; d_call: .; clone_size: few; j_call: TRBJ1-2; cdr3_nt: TGTGCCAGCAGTGCGGGTGTTAACTATGGCTACACCTTC; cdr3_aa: CASSAGVNYGYTF
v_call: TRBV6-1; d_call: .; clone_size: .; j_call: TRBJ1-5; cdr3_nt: TGTGCCAGCAGCTTCTGGGATGGCAATCAGCCCCAGCATTTT; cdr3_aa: CASSFWDGNQPQHF
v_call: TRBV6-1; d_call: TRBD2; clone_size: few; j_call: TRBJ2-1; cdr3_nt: TGTGCCAGCAGATCCCTAGCGGGGGGGCCGTACAATGAGCAGTTCTTC; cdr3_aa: CASRSLAGGPYNEQFF
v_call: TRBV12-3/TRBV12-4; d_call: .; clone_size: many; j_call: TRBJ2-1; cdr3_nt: TGTGCCAGCTGCCGGGACTCCCACAATGAGCAGTTCTTC; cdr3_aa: CASCRDSHNEQFF
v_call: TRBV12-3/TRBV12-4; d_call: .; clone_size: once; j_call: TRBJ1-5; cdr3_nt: TGTGCCAGCAGTTTCGGGACACCAAGCAATCAGCCCCAGCATTTT; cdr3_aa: CASSFGTPSNQPQHF
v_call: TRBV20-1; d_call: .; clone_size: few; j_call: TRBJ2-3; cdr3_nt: TGCAGTGCTACGTTTAATAGCGGACTCACAGATACGCAGTATTTT; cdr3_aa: CSATFNSGLTDTQYF
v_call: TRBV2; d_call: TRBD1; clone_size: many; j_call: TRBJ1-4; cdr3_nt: TGTGCCAGCACCTCCGGGACAGGGGATGAAAAACTGTTTTTT; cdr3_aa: CASTSGTGDEKLFF
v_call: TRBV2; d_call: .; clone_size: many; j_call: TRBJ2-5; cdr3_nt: TGTGCCAGGGCCGAAAGGGCCGAAGAGACCCAGTACTTC; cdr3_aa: CARAERAEETQYF
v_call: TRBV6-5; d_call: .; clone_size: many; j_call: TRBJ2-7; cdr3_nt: TGTGCCAGCAGTTACCCGGGGTCTATGGGCGAGCAGTACTTC; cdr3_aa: CASSYPGSMGEQYF
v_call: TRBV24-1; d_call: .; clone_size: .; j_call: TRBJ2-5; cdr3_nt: TGTGCCACCAGTGATTCCTTTGCCCCCCACCAAGAGACCCAGTACTTC; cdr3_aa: CATSDSFAPHQETQYF
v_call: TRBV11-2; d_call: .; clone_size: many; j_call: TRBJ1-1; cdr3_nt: TGTGCCAGCAGCTTATCGGATTTCTGGACTGAAGCTTTCTTT; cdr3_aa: CASSLSDFWTEAFF
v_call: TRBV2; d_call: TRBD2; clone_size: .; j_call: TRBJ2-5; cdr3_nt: TGTGCCAGCACAGGACTAGCGGGCCAAGAGACCCAGTACTTC; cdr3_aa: CASTGLAGQETQYF
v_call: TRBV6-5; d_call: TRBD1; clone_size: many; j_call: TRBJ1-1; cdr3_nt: TGTGCCAGCAGTTACTTGTGGACAGGGGTGAACACTGAAGCTTTCTTT; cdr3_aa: CASSYLWTGVNTEAFF
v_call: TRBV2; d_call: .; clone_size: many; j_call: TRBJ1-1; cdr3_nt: TGTGCCAGCAGTCGGACTACTGAAGCTTTCTTT; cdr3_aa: CASSRTTEAFF
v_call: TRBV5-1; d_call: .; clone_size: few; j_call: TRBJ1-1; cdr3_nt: TGCGCCAGCAGCAGGCAGGGCGGACAGTTTTCGGGAGGCACTGAAGCTTTCTTT; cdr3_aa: CASSRQGGQFSGGTEAFF
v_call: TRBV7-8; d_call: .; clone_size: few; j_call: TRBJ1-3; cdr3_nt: TGTGCCAGCAGCCATGAGGGAGGTTGGTCTGGAAACACCATATATTTT; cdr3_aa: CASSHEGGWSGNTIYF
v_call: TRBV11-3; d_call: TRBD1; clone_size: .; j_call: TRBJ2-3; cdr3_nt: TGTGCCAGCAGCTCCTGGGGGACAGGGCAAGATACGCAGTATTTT; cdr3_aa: CASSSWGTGQDTQYF
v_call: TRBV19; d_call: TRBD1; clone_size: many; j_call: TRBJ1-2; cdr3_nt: TGTGCCAGTAGTGCGAGACCGGGACAGGGACCCTTTCCCTACACCTTC; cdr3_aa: CASSARPGQGPFPYTF
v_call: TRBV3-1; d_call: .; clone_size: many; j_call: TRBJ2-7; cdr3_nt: TGTGCCAGCAGCCATGGGACCGCCTACGAGCAGTACTTC; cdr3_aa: CASSHGTAYEQYF